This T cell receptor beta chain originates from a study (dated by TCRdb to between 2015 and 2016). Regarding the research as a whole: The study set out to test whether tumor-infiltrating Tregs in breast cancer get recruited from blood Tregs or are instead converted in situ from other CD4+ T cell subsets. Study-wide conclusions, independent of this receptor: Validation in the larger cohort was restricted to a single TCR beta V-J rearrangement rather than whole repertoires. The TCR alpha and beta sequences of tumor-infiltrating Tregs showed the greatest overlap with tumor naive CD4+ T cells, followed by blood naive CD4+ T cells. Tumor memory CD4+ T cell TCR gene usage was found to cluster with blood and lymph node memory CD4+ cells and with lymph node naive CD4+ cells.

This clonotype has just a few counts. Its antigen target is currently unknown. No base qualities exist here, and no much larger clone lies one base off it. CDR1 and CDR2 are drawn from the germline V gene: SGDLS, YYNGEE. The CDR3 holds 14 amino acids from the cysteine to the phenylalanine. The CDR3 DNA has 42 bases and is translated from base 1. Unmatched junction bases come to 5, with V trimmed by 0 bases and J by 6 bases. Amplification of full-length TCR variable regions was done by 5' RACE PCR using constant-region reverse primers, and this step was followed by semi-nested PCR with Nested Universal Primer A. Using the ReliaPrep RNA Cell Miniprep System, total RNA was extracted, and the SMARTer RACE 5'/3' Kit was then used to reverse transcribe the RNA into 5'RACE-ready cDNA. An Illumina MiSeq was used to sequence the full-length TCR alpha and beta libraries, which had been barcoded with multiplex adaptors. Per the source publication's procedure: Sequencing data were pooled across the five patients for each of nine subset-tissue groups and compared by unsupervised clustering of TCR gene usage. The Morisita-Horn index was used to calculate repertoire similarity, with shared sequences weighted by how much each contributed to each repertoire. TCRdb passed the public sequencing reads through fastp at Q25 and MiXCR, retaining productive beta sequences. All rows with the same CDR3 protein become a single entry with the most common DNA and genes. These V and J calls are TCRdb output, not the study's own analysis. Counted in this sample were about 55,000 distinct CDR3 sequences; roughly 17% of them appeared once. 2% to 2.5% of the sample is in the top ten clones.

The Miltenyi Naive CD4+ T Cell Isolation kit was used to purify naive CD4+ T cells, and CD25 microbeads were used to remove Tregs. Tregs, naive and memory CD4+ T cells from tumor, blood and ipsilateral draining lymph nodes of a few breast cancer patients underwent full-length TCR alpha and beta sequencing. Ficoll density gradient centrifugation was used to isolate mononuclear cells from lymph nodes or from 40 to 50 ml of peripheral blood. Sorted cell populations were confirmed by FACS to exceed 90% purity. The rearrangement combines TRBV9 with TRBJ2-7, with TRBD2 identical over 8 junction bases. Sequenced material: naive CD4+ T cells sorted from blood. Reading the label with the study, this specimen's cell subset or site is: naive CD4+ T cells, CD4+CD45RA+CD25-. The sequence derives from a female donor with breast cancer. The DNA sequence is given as TGTGCCAGCAGCGTAGCGTTCGCGGGGGGCGAGCAGTACTTC. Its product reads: CASSVAFAGGEQYF.